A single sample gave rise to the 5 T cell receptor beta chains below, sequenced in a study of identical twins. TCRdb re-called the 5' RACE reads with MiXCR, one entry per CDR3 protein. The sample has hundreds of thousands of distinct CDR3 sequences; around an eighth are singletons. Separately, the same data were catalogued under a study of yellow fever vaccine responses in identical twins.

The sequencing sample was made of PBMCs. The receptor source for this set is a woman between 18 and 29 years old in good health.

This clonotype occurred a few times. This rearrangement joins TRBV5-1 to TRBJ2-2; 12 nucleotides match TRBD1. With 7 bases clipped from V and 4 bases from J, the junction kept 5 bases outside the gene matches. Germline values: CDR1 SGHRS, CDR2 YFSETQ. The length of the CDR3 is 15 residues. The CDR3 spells CASWGQGAVTGELFF. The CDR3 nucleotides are TGCGCCAGCTGGGGACAGGGGGCCGTCACCGGGGAGCTGTTTTTT.

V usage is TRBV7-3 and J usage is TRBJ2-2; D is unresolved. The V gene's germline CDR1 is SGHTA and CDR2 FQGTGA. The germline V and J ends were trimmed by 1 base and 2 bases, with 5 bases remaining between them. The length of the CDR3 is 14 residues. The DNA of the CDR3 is TGTGCCAGCAGCTTAAAACACAACACCGGGGAGCTGTTTTTT. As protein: CASSLKHNTGELFF. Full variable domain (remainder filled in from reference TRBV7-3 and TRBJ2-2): GAGVSQTPSNKVTEKGKYVELRCDPISGHTALYWYRQSLGQGPEFLIYFQGTGAADDSGLPNDRFFAVRPEGSVSTLKIQRTERGDSAVYLCASSLKHNTGELFFGEGSRLTVL.

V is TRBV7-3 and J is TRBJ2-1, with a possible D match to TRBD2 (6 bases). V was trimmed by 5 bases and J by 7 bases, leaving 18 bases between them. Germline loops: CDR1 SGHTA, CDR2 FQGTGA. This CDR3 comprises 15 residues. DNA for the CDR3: TGTGCCAGCAGCCCGGGACTTCACAGCCGGAATGAGCAGTTCTTC. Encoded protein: CASSPGLHSRNEQFF.

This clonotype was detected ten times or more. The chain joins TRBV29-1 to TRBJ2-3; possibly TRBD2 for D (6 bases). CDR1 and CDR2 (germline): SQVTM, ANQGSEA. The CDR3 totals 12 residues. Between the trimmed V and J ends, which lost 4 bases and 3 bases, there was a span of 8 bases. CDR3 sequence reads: CSVAGETDTQYF. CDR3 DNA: TGCAGCGTTGCGGGAGAAACAGATACGCAGTATTTT.

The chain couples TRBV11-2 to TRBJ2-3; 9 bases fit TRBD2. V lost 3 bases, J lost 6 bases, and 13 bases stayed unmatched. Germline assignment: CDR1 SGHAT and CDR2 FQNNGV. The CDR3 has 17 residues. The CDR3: CASSFLAGELMVDTQYF. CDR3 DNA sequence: TGTGCCAGCAGCTTCTTAGCGGGAGAGTTGATGGTGGATACGCAGTATTTT.